This TCR beta chain was observed in a study of identical twins. One entry per CDR3 protein results from TCRdb running MiXCR on the 5' RACE reads. The table has 500,000 to 650,000 distinct CDR3 sequences, under 25% seen once. This clonotype came up many times. CDR3 length equals 13 residues. Germline values: CDR1 SGHDN, CDR2 FVKESK. Trimming removed 4 bases from V and 4 bases from J, with 10 bases in between. These records were also assigned to another study, of yellow fever vaccine responses in identical twins.

The TCR sequence derives from a woman between 18 and 29 years old in good health. The sequenced sample was CD4+ T cells sorted from blood. The rearrangement joins TRBV14 to TRBJ2-5; tentative D call: TRBD1 (7 bases). CDR3 bases: TGTGCCAGCAGCCGACAGGGACTAGAGACCCAGTACTTC. It yields the protein CASSRQGLETQYF. Full variable domain (missing parts from reference TRBV14 and TRBJ2-5): EAGVTQFPSHSVIEKGQTVTLRCDPISGHDNLYWYRRVMGKEIKFLLHFVKESKQDESGMPNNRFLAERTGGTYSTLKVQPAELEDSGVYFCASSRQGLETQYFGPGTRLLVL.